These 4 T cell receptor beta chains were all obtained from the same sample, sequenced in a study of metastatic and nonmetastatic thyroid tumors. MiXCR re-clonotyped the PCR reads for TCRdb. The sample contains roughly 83,000 clones, approximately 15% of which appear only once. No patient received treatment before thyroid surgery. The sequencing sample was made of blood. The receptors were gathered from a female donor with papillary thyroid cancer or a benign thyroid nodule (not recorded which). Some clones in this sample may be carry-over from other donors' samples.

This clone was picked up many times. J is TRBJ1-4 and V is TRBV2; D unresolved. This CDR3 is 15 amino acids long. V was pared by 4 bases and J by 5 bases, with 14 bases between. CDR1 and CDR2 from the germline V gene are SNHLY and FYNNEI. The chain's CDR3 is CASSGEGRINEKLFF. In DNA, the CDR3 is TGTGCCAGCAGTGGGGAGGGTAGGATCAATGAAAAACTGTTTTTT.

This clone appeared once. The chain uses TRBV7-3 and TRBJ2-7; perhaps TRBD2 as D (6 bases). The CDR3 contains 17 residues. V was trimmed by 0 bases and J by 10 bases, leaving 25 bases between them. Germline lookup yields CDR1 SGHTA and CDR2 FQGTGA. The CDR3 nucleotides are TGTGCCAGCAGCTTAACGAATACGGGGGACCCAGGATACTATCAGTACTTC. It yields the protein CASSLTNTGDPGYYQYF.

This clone was seen ten or more times. The genes are TRBV6-1 and TRBJ1-2; the D is unclear. Trimming cost V 7 bases and J 8 bases, with 14 bases left between them. Germline CDR1 reads MNHNS; CDR2 reads SASEGT. CDR3 length: 12 amino acids. The CDR3 here is CASTGLGLGYTF. The CDR3 coding sequence is TGTGCCAGCACCGGACTCGGGCTGGGCTACACCTTC.

This clone occurred many times. This chain connects TRBV5-6 to TRBJ2-7; no clear D. The CDR3 extends over 14 amino acids. V shed 3 bases and J shed 4 bases, with 14 bases lying between them. Germline assignment: CDR1 SGHDT and CDR2 YYEEEE. This CDR3 reads CASSSFAVEYEQYF. The DNA for the CDR3 is TGTGCCAGCAGCTCGTTCGCAGTTGAGTACGAGCAGTACTTC.